These 20 T cell receptor beta chains came from one sample sequenced in a study of T cell changes during pregnancy in multiple sclerosis. The data were produced by immunoSEQ multiplex PCR, yet TCRdb's version contains in-frame clones alone and is incomplete. The sample contains 85,000 to 100,000 clones, 85% to 95% of which appear only once. The sample was peripheral blood, taken after pregnancy. The receptors originated from a female donor with multiple sclerosis, enrolled in a pregnancy study.

The chain joins TRBV27 to TRBJ2-1, with 8 bases lining up with TRBD1. With 6 bases clipped from V and 9 bases from J, the junction kept 7 bases outside the gene matches. From germline, CDR1 is MNHEY and CDR2 SMNVEV (reference sequence). The CDR3 covers 13 residues. The CDR3 DNA follows: TGTGCCAGCAGGAACCGGACAGGGTCTGAGCAGTTCTTC. It is translated as CASRNRTGSEQFF.

V is TRBV5-1 and J is TRBJ2-7; 8 bases map to TRBD2. V shed 4 bases and J 3 bases; nucleotides not matched to a gene: 15. Germline V gives CDR1 SGHRS, CDR2 YFSETQ. The CDR3 runs to 17 residues. The CDR3 nucleotides are TGCGCCAGCAGCCCCGGACTAGCCCCGAATCCAGGCTACGAGCAGTACTTC. This encodes CASSPGLAPNPGYEQYF. The full variable domain, with the rest looked up from reference TRBV5-1 and TRBJ2-7, is KAGVTQTPRYLIKTRGQQVTLSCSPISGHRSVSWYQQTPGQGLQFLFEYFSETQRNKGNFPGRFSGRQFSNSRSEMNVSTLELGDSALYLCASSPGLAPNPGYEQYFGPGTRLTVT.

This sequence joins TRBV13 and TRBJ1-2; D perhaps matches TRBD1 (6 bases). The CDR3 is made up of 13 amino acids. V shed 5 bases and J shed 6 bases, with 13 bases lying between them. Germline CDR1 is PRHDT and CDR2 is FYEKMQ (reference sequence). The CDR3 loop reads CASSLRQVDGYTF. CDR3 in DNA: TGTGCCAGCAGCCTAAGACAGGTAGATGGCTACACCTTC. Drawing the rest from reference TRBV13 and TRBJ1-2, the complete variable domain is AAGVIQSPRHLIKEKRETATLKCYPIPRHDTVYWYQQGPGQDPQFLISFYEKMQSDKGSIPDRFSAQQFSDYHSELNMSSLELGDSALYFCASSLRQVDGYTFGSGTRLTVV.

The chain couples TRBV28 to TRBJ2-3, with TRBD1 identical over 7 bases. With V trimmed by 4 bases and J by 1 base, 8 bases remained unmatched. From germline, CDR1 is MDHEN and CDR2 SYDVKM. The CDR3 sequence is 16 residues long. CDR3 sequence (DNA): TGTGCCAGCAGTTCCGTAGGGGGCTTGGGCACAGATACGCAGTATTTT. This sequence encodes CASSSVGGLGTDTQYF.

This rearrangement joins TRBV6-1 to TRBJ2-5, with no clear D. Germline CDR1 is MNHNS and CDR2 is SASEGT. This CDR3 has 14 residues. The germline V and J ends were trimmed by 5 bases and 1 base, with 11 bases remaining between them. The CDR3 sequence: CASSRGSSQETQYF. The CDR3 nucleotides are TGTGCCAGCAGTAGAGGATCGTCCCAAGAGACCCAGTACTTC.

The chain couples TRBV27 to TRBJ1-2, with D possibly being TRBD1 (5 bases). The CDR3 runs to 15 residues. The V and J ends lost 3 bases and 4 bases respectively, with 15 bases between them. In germline, CDR1 is MNHEY, CDR2 SMNVEV (reference sequence). The CDR3 nucleotides read TGTGCCAGCAGTTTGACCTCGGCAGGGTCCTATGGCTACACCTTC. Translated: CASSLTSAGSYGYTF.

J is TRBJ2-5 and V is TRBV5-4; 8 bases match TRBD1. Germline V CDR1 and CDR2: SGHNT, YYREEE (reference sequence). CDR3 length: 15 residues. Trimming cost V 3 bases and J 5 bases; bases outside gene matches: 9. As DNA, the CDR3 is TGTGCCAGCAGCTCCCCAAAAGACAGGGGCGAGACCCAGTACTTC. It is translated as CASSSPKDRGETQYF.

The chain has TRBV5-1 and TRBJ2-6; 7 nucleotides match TRBD1. The CDR3 sequence is 17 residues long. V lost 0 bases to trimming and J lost 0 bases; unmatched junction nucleotides: 3. The germline V gene encodes CDR1 SGHRS and CDR2 YFSETQ. The CDR3 protein is CASSLGDSFSGANVLTF. The CDR3 bases are TGCGCCAGCAGCTTGGGGGACAGTTTCTCTGGGGCCAACGTCCTGACTTTC.

This clone appeared once. The chain has TRBV5-6 and TRBJ1-1; D remains unclear. Per germline, CDR1 SGHDT and CDR2 YYEEEE. V lost 1 base, J lost 2 bases, and 12 bases lay in between. This CDR3 region has 15 residues. CDR3 DNA sequence: TGTGCCAGCAGCTTGTTTAAAGCGATTAACACTGAAGCTTTCTTT. The encoded protein is CASSLFKAINTEAFF.

The V gene is TRBV5-1, the J gene TRBJ2-7, with 7 positions matching TRBD1. After removal of 0 bases from V and 3 bases from J, the junction contained 3 bases not matched to a gene. Germline values: CDR1 SGHRS, CDR2 YFSETQ. This CDR3 contains 14 residues. CDR3 bases: TGCGCCAGCAGCTTGGATTCAGGGGGCTACGAGCAGTACTTC. Protein product: CASSLDSGGYEQYF.

The CDR3 here is CASSLQAGPTYEQYF. CDR3 DNA sequence: TGTGCCAGCAGCTTACAAGCGGGACCGACCTACGAGCAGTACTTC. The chain links TRBV7-7 to TRBJ2-7, with TRBD2 matching 7 bases. With 2 bases clipped from V and 2 bases from J, the junction kept 6 bases outside the gene matches. Germline CDR1 reads SSHAT; CDR2 reads FNYEAQ (reference sequence). This CDR3 comprises 15 residues.

The V call is TRBV4-1, the J call TRBJ2-1, with D maybe TRBD2 (6 bases). The germline V and J ends were trimmed by 2 bases and 3 bases, with 14 bases remaining between them. Germline values: CDR1 MGHRA, CDR2 YSYEKL. This CDR3 is built from 16 residues. CDR3 sequence: CASSQPLARNYNEQFF. The CDR3, as DNA: TGCGCCAGCAGCCAACCACTAGCCCGGAACTACAATGAGCAGTTCTTC.

The chain joins TRBV7-9 to TRBJ2-5; maybe TRBD1 (6 bases). CDR1 SEHNR and CDR2 FQNEAQ come from the germline V gene (reference sequence). Between the trimmed V and J ends, which lost 5 bases and 1 base, there was a span of 14 bases. This CDR3 is built from 15 residues. The CDR3 bases are TGTGCCAGCAGCCTTACTACAGGGACCCAAGAGACCCAGTACTTC. It yields the protein CASSLTTGTQETQYF.

The J gene is TRBJ1-1, the V gene TRBV6-5; TRBD1 might be the D (6 bases). There are 13 residues in the CDR3. Trimming shortened V by 6 bases and J by 4 bases, and 12 bases separated the two germline ends. The germline gives CDR1 MNHEY, CDR2 SVGAGI. CDR3 in amino acids: CASRAGAPTEAFF. The CDR3 DNA reads TGTGCCAGCAGAGCAGGGGCGCCCACTGAAGCTTTCTTT.

Turning to this clone: Sequence at one end of the junction differs from germline and may be a read error. This chain connects TRBV27 to TRBJ2-5; TRBD2 aligns across 7 bases. The CDR3 totals 15 residues. Looked up from germline, CDR1 is MNHEY and CDR2 is SMNVEV (reference sequence). The CDR3 sequence is CTSSLWPGGGETQYF. CDR3 bases: TGTACCAGCAGTTTATGGCCGGGGGGTGGGGAGACCCAGTACTTC.

The chain links TRBV6-5 to TRBJ2-5; 11 nucleotides line up with TRBD1. The CDR3 has 16 amino acids. With V trimmed by 1 base and J by 4 bases, 5 bases remained unmatched. Germline V lookup: CDR1 MNHEY, CDR2 SVGAGI. The CDR3 here is CASSYYGTGGTETQYF. CDR3 nucleotides: TGTGCCAGCAGTTACTATGGGACAGGGGGAACAGAGACCCAGTACTTC.

V and J are TRBV7-9 and TRBJ2-2; 8 nucleotides line up with TRBD1. Germline V gene lookup returns CDR1 SEHNR and CDR2 FQNEAQ (reference sequence). With 5 bases clipped from V and 4 bases from J, the junction kept 9 bases outside the gene matches. The CDR3 is 16 amino acids. The DNA for the CDR3 is TGTGCCAGCAGCCTGCGACAGGGGCGGGTCACCGGGGAGCTGTTTTTT. Translating it yields CASSLRQGRVTGELFF.

This clone was detected once. The J gene is TRBJ2-1, the V gene TRBV4-1; TRBD2 is a possible D gene (6 bases). V dropped 2 bases and J dropped 9 bases, with 17 bases sitting between them. The CDR3 length is 15 residues. Germline CDR1 reads MGHRA; CDR2 reads YSYEKL. The CDR3 DNA is TGCGCCAGCAGCCAATGGTACGGGAGTCAAGGTGAGCAGTTCTTC. Amino acids: CASSQWYGSQGEQFF.

The chain links TRBV5-1 to TRBJ2-2; maybe TRBD2 (5 bases). Germline lookup yields CDR1 SGHRS and CDR2 YFSETQ. Trimming took off 2 bases at V and 3 bases at J, with 11 bases between the two ends. This CDR3 spans 15 amino acids. The CDR3 nucleotides are TGCGCCAGCAGCTTAGACGGGGATTACACCGGGGAGCTGTTTTTT. This sequence encodes CASSLDGDYTGELFF.

The V call is TRBV19, the J call TRBJ1-2; 7 bases line up with TRBD1. Germline CDR1 LNHDA, CDR2 SQIVND (reference sequence). The CDR3 is 15 amino acids. With 5 bases clipped from V and 2 bases from J, the junction kept 8 bases outside the gene matches. This CDR3 reads CASSARQGSNYGYTF. CDR3 nucleotides: TGTGCCAGTAGTGCCCGACAGGGATCGAACTATGGCTACACCTTC.